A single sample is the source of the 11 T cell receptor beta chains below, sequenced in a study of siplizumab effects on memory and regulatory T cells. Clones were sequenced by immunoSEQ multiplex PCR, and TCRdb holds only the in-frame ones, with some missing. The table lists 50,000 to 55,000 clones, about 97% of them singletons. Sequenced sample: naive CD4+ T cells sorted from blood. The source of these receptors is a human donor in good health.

This chain's CDR3 is CATSSGRENYGYTF. Here the CDR3 DNA reads TGTGCCACCAGCAGCGGACGGGAAAACTATGGCTACACCTTC. The rearrangement joins TRBV15 to TRBJ1-2; D ambiguous. Germline V gives CDR1 LNHNV, CDR2 YYDKDF (reference sequence). The V end lost 3 bases, the J end lost 2 bases, and 10 bases lay between the germline ends. This CDR3 contains 14 residues. The whole variable domain, remainder taken from reference TRBV15 and TRBJ1-2, is DAMVIQNPRYQVTQFGKPVTLSCSQTLNHNVMYWYQQKSSQAPKLLFHYYDKDFNNEADTPDNFQSRRPNTSFCFLDIRSPGLGDTAMYLCATSSGRENYGYTFGSGTRLTVV.

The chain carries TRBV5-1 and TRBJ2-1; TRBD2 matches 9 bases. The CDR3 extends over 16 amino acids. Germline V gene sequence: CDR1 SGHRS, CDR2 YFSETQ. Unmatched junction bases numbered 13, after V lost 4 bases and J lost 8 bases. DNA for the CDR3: TGCGCCAGCAGCCCGGGAGGGCGGGGGGGCCTCGATGAGCAGTTCTTC. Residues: CASSPGGRGGLDEQFF.

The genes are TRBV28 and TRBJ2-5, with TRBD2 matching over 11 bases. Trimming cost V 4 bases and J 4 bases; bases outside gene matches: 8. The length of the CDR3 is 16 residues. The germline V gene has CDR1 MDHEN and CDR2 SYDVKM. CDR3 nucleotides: TGTGCCAGCAGTTCGACTAGCGGGACCCGTATAGAGACCCAGTACTTC. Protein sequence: CASSSTSGTRIETQYF. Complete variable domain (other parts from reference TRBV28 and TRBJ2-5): DVKVTQSSRYLVKRTGEKVFLECVQDMDHENMFWYRQDPGLGLRLIYFSYDVKMKEKGDIPEGYSVSREKKERFSLILESASTNQTSMYLCASSSTSGTRIETQYFGPGTRLLVL.

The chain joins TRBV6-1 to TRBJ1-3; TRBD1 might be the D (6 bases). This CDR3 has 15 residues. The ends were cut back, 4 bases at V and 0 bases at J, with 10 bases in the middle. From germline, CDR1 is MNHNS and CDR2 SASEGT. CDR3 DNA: TGTGCCAGCAGTGGAGGGACAAACTCTGGAAACACCATATATTTT. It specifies CASSGGTNSGNTIYF.

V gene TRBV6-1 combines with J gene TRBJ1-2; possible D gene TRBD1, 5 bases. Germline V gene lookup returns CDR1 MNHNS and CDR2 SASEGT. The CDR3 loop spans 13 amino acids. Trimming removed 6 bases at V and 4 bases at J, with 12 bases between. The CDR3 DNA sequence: TGTGCCAGCAGCCGGGGACGGTTCTATGGCTACACCTTC. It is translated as CASSRGRFYGYTF.

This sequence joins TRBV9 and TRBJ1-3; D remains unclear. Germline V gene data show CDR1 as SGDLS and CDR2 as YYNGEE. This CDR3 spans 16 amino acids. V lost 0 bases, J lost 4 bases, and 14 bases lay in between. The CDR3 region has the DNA TGTGCCAGCAGCGTAGGTCGGTGGGGATCCGGAAACACCATATATTTT. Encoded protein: CASSVGRWGSGNTIYF.

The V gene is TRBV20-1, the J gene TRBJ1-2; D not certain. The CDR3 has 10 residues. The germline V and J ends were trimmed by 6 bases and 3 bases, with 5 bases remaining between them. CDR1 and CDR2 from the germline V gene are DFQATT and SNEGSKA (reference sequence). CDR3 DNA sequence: TGCAGTGCGCACTACTATGGCTACACCTTC. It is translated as CSAHYYGYTF.

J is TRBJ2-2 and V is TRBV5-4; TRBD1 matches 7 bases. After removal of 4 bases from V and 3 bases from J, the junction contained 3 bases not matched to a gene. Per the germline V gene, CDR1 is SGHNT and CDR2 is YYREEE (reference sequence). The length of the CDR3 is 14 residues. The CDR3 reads CASSTGQYTGELFF. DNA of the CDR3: TGTGCCAGCAGCACGGGACAGTACACCGGGGAGCTGTTTTTT.

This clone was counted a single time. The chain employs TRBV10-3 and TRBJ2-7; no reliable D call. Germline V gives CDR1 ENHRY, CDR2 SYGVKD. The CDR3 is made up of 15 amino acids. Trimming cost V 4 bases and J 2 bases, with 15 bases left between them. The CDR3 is CAISADLVGTYEQYF. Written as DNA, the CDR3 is TGTGCCATCAGTGCGGACCTCGTGGGCACCTACGAGCAGTACTTC.

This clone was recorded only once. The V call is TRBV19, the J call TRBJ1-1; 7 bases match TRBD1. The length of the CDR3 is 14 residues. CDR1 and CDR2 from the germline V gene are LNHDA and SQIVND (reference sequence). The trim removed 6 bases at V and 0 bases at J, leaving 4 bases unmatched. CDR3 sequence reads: CASSLTGVNTEAFF. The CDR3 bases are TGTGCCAGTAGCCTTACAGGGGTGAACACTGAAGCTTTCTTT.

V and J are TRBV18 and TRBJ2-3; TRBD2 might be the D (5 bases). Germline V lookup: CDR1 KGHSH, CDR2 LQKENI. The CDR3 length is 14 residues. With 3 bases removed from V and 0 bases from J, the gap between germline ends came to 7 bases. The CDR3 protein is CASSPSGSTDTQYF. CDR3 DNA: TGTGCCAGCTCACCTTCGGGGAGCACAGATACGCAGTATTTT.